Below, 11 T cell receptor beta chains from the same sample are listed, as sequenced in a study of T-cell memory formation after mild COVID-19. One entry per CDR3 protein, called by TCRdb with MiXCR from the 5' RACE reads. The sample lists around 310,000 distinct CDR3 sequences, roughly 19% seen once, with around 20% in the top ten. Sequencing was done on a sample of PBMCs or a T cell subset sorted from them (not recorded which). These receptors were taken from a man between 18 and 35 years old who had mild COVID-19 (a few samples of this study predate the infection). Cell type and time point are not known.

This clonotype was detected a few times. V gene TRBV30 combines with J gene TRBJ2-2; TRBD1 aligns across 7 bases. V lost 4 bases to trimming and J lost 5 bases; unmatched junction nucleotides: 4. The V gene's germline CDR1 is GTSNPN and CDR2 SVGIG (reference sequence). The CDR3 is made up of 13 amino acids. CDR3 sequence reads: CAWNSGGTGELFF. For the CDR3, the DNA is TGTGCCTGGAATTCAGGGGGAACCGGGGAGCTGTTTTTT.

This chain connects TRBV4-1 to TRBJ2-7; possibly TRBD2 for D (6 bases). Looked up from germline, CDR1 is MGHRA and CDR2 is YSYEKL. This CDR3 contains 14 residues. V lost 1 base, J lost 0 bases, and 7 bases lay in between. The CDR3 reads CASSQAGVSYEQYF. CDR3 sequence (DNA): TGCGCCAGCAGCCAAGCGGGGGTCTCCTACGAGCAGTACTTC.

The chain employs TRBV3-1 and TRBJ2-1; D is ambiguous. Trimming pared 0 bases from V and 7 bases from J, leaving 1 base between. Germline loops: CDR1 LGHDT, CDR2 YNNKEL (reference sequence). This CDR3 contains 11 residues. The CDR3 sequence: CASSQDNEQFF. The CDR3 nucleotides are TGTGCCAGCAGCCAAGATAATGAGCAGTTCTTC.

This clonotype has more than one count but fewer than ten. V and J are TRBV6-6 and TRBJ2-5; 7 bases fit TRBD1. The CDR3 has 15 amino acids. CDR1 is MNHNY, CDR2 SVGAGI, per germline (reference sequence). The V segment lost 2 bases and the J segment 2 bases; nucleotides outside the gene matches: 5. This CDR3 reads CASSYAGTAQETQYF. As DNA, the CDR3 is TGTGCCAGCAGTTACGCCGGGACAGCACAAGAGACCCAGTACTTC.

This clonotype was seen many times. The V gene is TRBV6-2 or TRBV6-3, the J gene TRBJ2-3; 8 bases are a match to TRBD2. CDR1 MNHEY and CDR2 SVGEGT come from the germline V gene. This CDR3 comprises 14 residues. V was clipped by 6 bases and J by 4 bases; unmatched bases: 6. CDR3 in DNA: TGTGCCAGCAGCCGAGCGGGGGAGGCAGATACGCAGTATTTT. It yields the protein CASSRAGEADTQYF.

This clonotype was detected a few times. V and J are TRBV7-6 and TRBJ2-2; D is possibly TRBD2 (5 bases). The germline V gene encodes CDR1 SGHVS and CDR2 FNYEAQ. The CDR3 covers 15 residues. With 5 bases removed from V and 4 bases from J, the gap between germline ends came to 14 bases. The CDR3 spells CASSRRERRTGELFF. The CDR3 nucleotides are TGTGCCAGCAGCCGCCGTGAGCGGCGCACCGGGGAGCTGTTTTTT. Supplemented by reference TRBV7-6 and TRBJ2-2, the full variable domain reads GAGVSQSPRYKVTKRGQDVALRCDPISGHVSLYWYRQALGQGPEFLTYFNYEAQQDKSGLPNDRFSAERPEGSISTLTIQRTEQRDSAMYRCASSRRERRTGELFFGEGSRLTVL.

This clonotype showed up just once. V usage is TRBV20-1 and J usage is TRBJ2-3, with 9 bases fitting TRBD2. Germline V gives CDR1 DFQATT, CDR2 SNEGSKA (reference sequence). This CDR3 has 13 amino acids. Trimming took 4 bases from V and 4 from J; bases not matched to a gene: 3. CDR3 sequence (DNA): TGCAGTGCTATAGCGGGGGTTCCAGATACGCAGTATTTT. Encoded protein: CSAIAGVPDTQYF.

Only a few counts were recorded for this clonotype. The chain recombines TRBV6-5 with TRBJ1-6; 8 bases match TRBD1. The CDR3 loop spans 15 amino acids. Trimming removed 0 bases from V and 8 bases from J; junction bases left unmatched: 3. Germline V gene lookup returns CDR1 MNHEY and CDR2 SVGAGI. The CDR3, as DNA: TGTGCCAGCAGTTACTCGACAGGGGAGGATTCACCCCTCCACTTT. Protein: CASSYSTGEDSPLHF.

The chain couples TRBV6-5 to TRBJ2-3, with D perhaps assigned TRBD1 or TRBD2 (6 bases each). The CDR3 runs to 15 residues. CDR1 and CDR2 from the germline V gene are MNHEY and SVGAGI. Trimming took 0 bases from V and 4 from J, leaving 11 bases between them. This CDR3 is CASSYSRGLADTQYF. The DNA for the CDR3 is TGTGCCAGCAGTTACTCTCGGGGGCTGGCAGATACGCAGTATTTT.

The sample holds a few counts of this clonotype. This chain joins TRBV12-3 or TRBV12-4 and TRBJ2-1; TRBD1 matches at 8 bases. The trim removed 5 bases at V and 0 bases at J, leaving 6 bases unmatched. This CDR3 contains 16 residues. The CDR3 sequence: CASSPGTGSSYNEQFF. The DNA for the CDR3 is TGTGCCAGCAGTCCCGGGACAGGTAGCTCCTACAATGAGCAGTTCTTC.

This clonotype has more than one count but fewer than ten. The V and J genes are TRBV7-2 and TRBJ2-1; 8 bases map to TRBD2. Germline loops: CDR1 SGHTA, CDR2 FQGNSA. This CDR3 is 15 amino acids long. V shed 5 bases and J 3 bases; nucleotides not matched to a gene: 6. The CDR3 is CASSISGLVYNEQFF. The CDR3 coding sequence is TGTGCCAGCAGCATTTCGGGACTAGTCTACAATGAGCAGTTCTTC.